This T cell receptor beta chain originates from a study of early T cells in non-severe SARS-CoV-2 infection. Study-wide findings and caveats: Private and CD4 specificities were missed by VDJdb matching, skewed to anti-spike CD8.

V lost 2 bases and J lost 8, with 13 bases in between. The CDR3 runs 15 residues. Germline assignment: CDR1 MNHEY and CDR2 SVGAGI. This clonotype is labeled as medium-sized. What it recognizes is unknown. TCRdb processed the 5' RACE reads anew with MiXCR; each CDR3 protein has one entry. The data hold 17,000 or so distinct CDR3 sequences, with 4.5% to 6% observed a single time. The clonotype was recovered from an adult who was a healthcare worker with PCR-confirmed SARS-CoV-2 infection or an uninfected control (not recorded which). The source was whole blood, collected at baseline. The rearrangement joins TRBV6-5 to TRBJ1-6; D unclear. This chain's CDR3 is CASSYAGPEYSPLHF. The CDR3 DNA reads TGTGCCAGCAGTTACGCAGGACCCGAATATTCACCCCTCCACTTT.